A selection of T cell receptor beta chains follows, all from one sample in a study of Graves' ophthalmopathy and Graves' hyperthyroidism. TCRdb re-called the multiplex PCR reads through MiXCR, storing one row per CDR3 protein. The sample gives 500,000 to 600,000 distinct CDR3 sequences, less than 45% of which show up once; 4% to 5% is in the top ten. The sequenced material came from peripheral blood or thyroid tissue (not recorded which). Receptor source: an adult man with Graves' hyperthyroidism. The CDR3 runs from the conserved cysteine through the conserved F or W. A D gene is named only where the DNA matches it firmly. Clone size is not always given. Where it is, it says once, few, many or a class for expanded clones.

TRBV19,NA,NA,TRBJ2-2,TGTGCCAGTAACGGAGTCAACACCGGGGAGCTGTTTTTT,CASNGVNTGELFF
TRBV2,NA,NA,TRBJ2-7,TGTGCCAGCAGACCTTGGACAGCCCAATCCTACGAGCAGTACTTC,CASRPWTAQSYEQYF
TRBV2,many,TRBD1,TRBJ1-3,TGTGCCAGCAGGGACAGGGGGAGCTCTGGAAACACCATATATTTT,CASRDRGSSGNTIYF
TRBV7-9,NA,TRBD1,TRBJ1-4,TGTGCCAGCAGCTTCCGGGACAGGGCGAGGGGGAATCTGCCTAATGAAAAACTGTTTTTT,CASSFRDRARGNLPNEKLFF
TRBV2,NA,TRBD1,TRBJ1-2,TGTGCCAGCAGTTTCCCGACAGGGAAGGAAAGGGCAGATCAACACTATGGCTACACCTTC,CASSFPTGKERADQHYGYTF
TRBV6-5,many,NA,TRBJ1-2,TGTGCCAGCAGTTACGGGACACTGGGCGGCTACACCTTC,CASSYGTLGGYTF
TRBV7-8,many,TRBD1,TRBJ2-2,TGTGCCAGCAGCCGTGGGACAGTGAACACCGGGGAGCTGTTTTTT,CASSRGTVNTGELFF
TRBV24-1,few,NA,TRBJ2-5,TGTGCCAGCAGTCTATATCGGACGGGAGCAGAGACCCAGTACTTC,CASSLYRTGAETQYF
TRBV20-1,NA,TRBD1,TRBJ2-7,TGCAGTGCCACCGACAGGGGCAATGAGCAGTACTTC,CSATDRGNEQYF
TRBV6-2/TRBV6-3,many,NA,TRBJ1-5,TGTGCCAGCACCGATCAGGGGAGCAATCAGCCCCAGCATTTT,CASTDQGSNQPQHF
TRBV6-1,few,TRBD1,TRBJ2-5,TGTGCCAGCGAGGACAGGGGGCTTCAAGAGACCCAGTACTTC,CASEDRGLQETQYF
TRBV4-1,many,NA,TRBJ1-4,TGCGCCAGCAGCCAAGTTGGACAGAGGAATGAAAAACTGTTTTTT,CASSQVGQRNEKLFF
TRBV9,NA,NA,TRBJ2-5,TGTGCCAGCAGCGTAGCTACTGGCGGGACAGCCGAAACCCAGTACTTC,CASSVATGGTAETQYF
TRBV18,NA,NA,TRBJ1-3,TGTGCCAGCTCACCACCCACCAGGTCGGGAAACACCATATATTTT,CASSPPTRSGNTIYF
TRBV29-1,many,TRBD2,TRBJ2-2,TGCAGCGTTAACCGGGAGGGCCTTCCCGGGGAGCTGTTTTTT,CSVNREGLPGELFF
TRBV24-1,NA,NA,TRBJ2-3,TGTGCCACCAGTGATGTTCGACTAGCAGATACGCAGTATTTT,CATSDVRLADTQYF
TRBV7-4,NA,TRBD1,TRBJ2-7,TGTGCCAGCAGCGGCCCCGGACAGGGGGCACGGGGCTACGAGCAGTGCTTC,CASSGPGQGARGYEQCF
TRBV5-1,NA,TRBD1,TRBJ2-7,TGCGCCAGCAGCTTGGATAGGGGGCAGAGGGCCTACGAGCAGTACTTC,CASSLDRGQRAYEQYF
TRBV24-1,NA,NA,TRBJ1-2,TGTGCCACCAGCACCGACAGAGCTAACTATGGCTACACCTTC,CATSTDRANYGYTF
TRBV5-1,few,NA,TRBJ2-7,TGCGCCAGCAGCTTGGGGACGGGCGACGTCGAGCAGTACTTC,CASSLGTGDVEQYF
TRBV29-1,few,NA,TRBJ2-2,TGCAGCGTTGAAGAGAGGGTTGCCGGGGAGCTGTTTTTT,CSVEERVAGELFF
TRBV7-6,many,NA,TRBJ2-5,TGTGCCAGCAGCCTGACAGGCGTCGGCAAGGAGACCCAGTACTTC,CASSLTGVGKETQYF
TRBV7-9,few,NA,TRBJ2-2,TGTGCCAGCAGTAAGAGCCCCGGGACGACCACCGGGGAGCTGTTTTTT,CASSKSPGTTTGELFF
TRBV12-3/TRBV12-4,NA,NA,TRBJ1-2,TGTGCCAGCAGTTTAGAGTTCCCATTTTATGGCTACACCTTC,CASSLEFPFYGYTF
TRBV12-3/TRBV12-4,NA,NA,TRBJ1-4,TGTGCCAGCAGTGAAGGATTCGGCAGGGAGGAAAAACTGTTTTTT,CASSEGFGREEKLFF
TRBV10-3,NA,TRBD1,TRBJ1-2,TGTGTCAGCAGTTACTTGGAGCACAGGGGGCTGGGGGATGGCTACACCTTC,CVSSYLEHRGLGDGYTF
TRBV4-1,NA,TRBD2,TRBJ2-3,TGCGCCAGCAGCATGGCGGGAGGGCCGTTTGATACGCAGTATTTT,CASSMAGGPFDTQYF
TRBV7-3,many,TRBD2,TRBJ2-7,TGTGCCAGCAGCCCTATCCGGACTAGCAACCACGAGCAGTACTTC,CASSPIRTSNHEQYF
TRBV7-9,NA,TRBD1,TRBJ2-3,TGTGCCAGCAGCCCCACGGGACAGGGTATTGGAGATACGCAGTATTTT,CASSPTGQGIGDTQYF
TRBV9,many,NA,TRBJ1-1,TGTGCCAGCAGCGTAGCTACTTCGGGGGGCACTGAAGCTTTCTTT,CASSVATSGGTEAFF
TRBV7-3,many,NA,TRBJ2-7,TGTGCCAGCAGCTTAACCCCGACAGACCTGAGCTCCTACGAGCAGTACTTC,CASSLTPTDLSSYEQYF
TRBV30,NA,NA,TRBJ2-7,TGTGCCTGGAGTTTAGGGGTTGTGACCTACGAGCAGTACTTC,CAWSLGVVTYEQYF
TRBV27,few,NA,TRBJ1-5,TGTGCCAGCAGTTCAGACCCGGGACAGCCCCAGCATTTT,CASSSDPGQPQHF
TRBV7-3,NA,TRBD1,TRBJ2-3,TGTGCCAGCAAAGAACCGGGACAGGGCGTAAGTGGCACAGATACGCAGTATTTT,CASKEPGQGVSGTDTQYF
TRBV19,many,TRBD1,TRBJ1-2,TGTGCCAGTGTTGGACAGGGGTCCTATGGCTACACCTTC,CASVGQGSYGYTF
TRBV10-3,many,NA,TRBJ2-2,TGTGCCATCAGTGAGTCCGGCGGGCTGAACACCGGGGAGCTGTTTTTT,CAISESGGLNTGELFF
TRBV11-2,many,NA,TRBJ1-2,TGTGCCAGCAGCTTATACTGGGCGCCGGAAGCTAACTATGGCTACACCTTC,CASSLYWAPEANYGYTF
TRBV7-2,NA,TRBD1,TRBJ2-2,TGTGCCAGCAGCTTAGGACAGGGTAGCACCGGGGAGCTGTTTTTT,CASSLGQGSTGELFF
TRBV12-3/TRBV12-4,NA,NA,TRBJ1-4,TGTGCCAGCAGTTTAGAACAGTCTAATGAAAAACTGTTTTTT,CASSLEQSNEKLFF
TRBV19,NA,TRBD2,TRBJ2-7,TGTGCCAGTAGTCCAGCGGGAGGGCCGCACGAGCAGTACTTC,CASSPAGGPHEQYF
TRBV7-9,NA,NA,TRBJ2-6,TGTGCCAGCAGTTACTCCCAGGGGGGGGCCAACGTCCTGACTTTC,CASSYSQGGANVLTF
TRBV20-1,NA,TRBD1,TRBJ1-4,TGCAGTGCTAGAGAAAGTAGGGCAGGGGGCTTGTTGGAAAAACTGTTTTTT,CSARESRAGGLLEKLFF
TRBV2,NA,NA,TRBJ1-1,TGTGCCAGCAGTCCCGTTTCGCCCGGCTTTGAGGAGATCATGAACACTGAAGCTTTCTTT,CASSPVSPGFEEIMNTEAFF
TRBV12-5,many,NA,TRBJ1-3,TGTGCTAGTGGTTTCCCCGACAGACGAAACACCATATATTTT,CASGFPDRRNTIYF
TRBV20-1,NA,TRBD1,TRBJ2-7,TGCAGTGCTCCTTGGGGACAGGGGGCTTCCGAGCAGTACTTC,CSAPWGQGASEQYF
TRBV7-9,many,NA,TRBJ1-2,TGTGCCAGCAGCTTAGCGCGTCAGGGTATTAACTATGGCTACACCTTC,CASSLARQGINYGYTF
TRBV7-8,few,TRBD2,TRBJ2-1,TGTGCCAGCAGTCCGGATACTAGCGGGAGGGGGCAGTTCTTC,CASSPDTSGRGQFF
TRBV12-3/TRBV12-4,NA,NA,TRBJ2-6,TGTGCCAGCAGTTCGACAGGTCTTCCGGGGGCCAACGTCCTGACTTTC,CASSSTGLPGANVLTF
TRBV6-5,NA,NA,TRBJ2-1,TGTGCCAGCAGTAAGGCCGGAAGGGTGAATGAGCAGTTCTTC,CASSKAGRVNEQFF
TRBV10-3,NA,TRBD2,TRBJ2-7,TGTGCCAGCAGCCCAATAGCGGGAGGAACCGCCTACGAGCAGTGCTTC,CASSPIAGGTAYEQCF
TRBV10-2,once,TRBD1,TRBJ1-1,TGCGCCAGCAAGACAGGGGGCACTGAAGCTTTCTTT,CASKTGGTEAFF
TRBV12-3/TRBV12-4,NA,NA,TRBJ1-6,TGTGCCAGCAGTTCTAGCCGGGGGTCGGCCCTCCACTTT,CASSSSRGSALHF
TRBV29-1,NA,TRBD1,TRBJ2-7,TGCAGCGTTTTAGCAGGGGACAGCTACGAGCAGTACTTC,CSVLAGDSYEQYF
TRBV5-6,NA,NA,TRBJ2-5,TGTGCCAGCAGCTCGCAAGAAGGGGGAGAGACCCAGTACTTC,CASSSQEGGETQYF
TRBV5-5,NA,NA,TRBJ1-4,TGTGCCAGCAGCCAAGATTGGGCGAGCGTGGACAAACCGTTTTTT,CASSQDWASVDKPFF
TRBV7-8,NA,NA,TRBJ2-7,TGTGCCAGCAGCTCACCAGGGGCGCGGGACGAGCAGTACTTC,CASSSPGARDEQYF
TRBV7-9,many,NA,TRBJ2-5,TGTGCCAGCAGCTTAGCGAGCACAGGCGATTTGGAGACCCAGTACTTC,CASSLASTGDLETQYF
TRBV27,NA,NA,TRBJ1-5,TGTGCCAGCAGTTTTTTGGAGGGCGAGGGTCAGCCCCAGCATTTT,CASSFLEGEGQPQHF